This T cell receptor (beta chain) originates from a study of spatial heterogeneity in lung cancer. Study-wide findings and caveats: For expanded intratumoral alpha and beta TCRs, counts tracked tumor mutation counts.

This CDR3 has 12 amino acids. Germline values: CDR1 SGHRS, CDR2 YFSETQ. The V end was cut by 4 bases, the J end by 5 bases, with 9 bases between. As for time point: sample taken at primary tumor resection. Whole RNA, isolated from tumor, nontumor lung or frozen PBMC, was sequenced without prior sorting. TCRdb re-analysed the 5' RACE reads in MiXCR, keeping a single row per CDR3 protein. The sample yields around 8,000 distinct CDR3 sequences, 8.2% seen once. This clonotype was seen many times. Antigen unknown. Since the library was made to target alpha chains, this beta chain is a stray read and its abundance is not meaningful.

V gene TRBV5-1 combines with J gene TRBJ2-5; D ambiguous. The sequence derives from a male donor with early-stage non-small cell lung cancer. Here the sequenced sample was lung tumor tissue, taken at surgery. The CDR3, as DNA: TGCGCCAGCAGCCAATCGATGGAGACCCAGTACTTC. This translates into CASSQSMETQYF. Full variable domain (outside the CDR3, taken from reference TRBV5-1 and TRBJ2-5): KAGVTQTPRYLIKTRGQQVTLSCSPISGHRSVSWYQQTPGQGLQFLFEYFSETQRNKGNFPGRFSGRQFSNSRSEMNVSTLELGDSALYLCASSQSMETQYFGPGTRLLVL.